Included here is one T cell receptor (beta chain) sequence, with context. The table came from immunoSEQ multiplex PCR; TCRdb's copy has only in-frame clones and leaves some out. The sample data list about 200,000 clones. The CDR3 extends over 14 amino acids. V was trimmed by 0 bases and J by 3 bases, leaving 6 bases between them. The germline CDR1 and CDR2 sequences are KGHSH and LQKENI. The data stem from a study of control samples from healthy donors and cancer patients. The origin of this receptor is a woman in her thirties in good health. The chain joins TRBV18 to TRBJ1-5; no clear D. Sequencing was performed on blood. The CDR3 bases are TGTGCCAGCTCACCACCGCTCGCCAATCAGCCCCAGCATTTT. It codes for CASSPPLANQPQHF. The whole variable domain, remainder taken from reference TRBV18 and TRBJ1-5, is NAGVMQNPRHLVRRRGQEARLRCSPMKGHSHVYWYRQLPEEGLKFMVYLQKENIIDESGMPKERFSAEFPKEGPSILRIQQVVRGDSAAYFCASSPPLANQPQHFGDGTRLSIL.